The rows below give T cell receptor beta chains drawn from one sample of a study of blood T cells in healthy people across ages. TCRdb reprocessed the 5' RACE reads via MiXCR and lists one record per CDR3 protein. The sample holds 1.5 million to 2 million distinct CDR3 sequences; roughly 32% are singletons and the top ten take around 11%. Sequenced input: blood. The receptors derive from a woman aged 25 to 45 in good health. Each CDR3 is given with its conserved first and last residue. A D gene is named only where the DNA matches it firmly. Rows may omit the clone size; those that give it use once, few, many or a size class.

j_gene: TRBJ2-3
d_gene: -
v_gene: TRBV7-3
abundance: few
CDR3nt: TGTGCCAGCAGCCCAGGGGCGGGAATAGGAGGAGATACGCAGTATTTT
CDR3aa: CASSPGAGIGGDTQYF

j_gene: TRBJ2-5
d_gene: TRBD2
v_gene: TRBV6-1
abundance: -
CDR3nt: TGTGCCAGCAGTGAAACCGGGACTAGCGGGGGGCAAGAGACCCAGTACTTC
CDR3aa: CASSETGTSGGQETQYF

j_gene: TRBJ2-3
d_gene: TRBD2
v_gene: TRBV5-1
abundance: -
CDR3nt: TGCGCCAGCAGCTTGGCCAGGACTAGCGCCACAGATACGCAGTATTTT
CDR3aa: CASSLARTSATDTQYF

j_gene: TRBJ1-1
d_gene: -
v_gene: TRBV7-9
abundance: -
CDR3nt: TGTGCCAGCAGCAAGGGTTTGGTTGAAGCTTTCTTT
CDR3aa: CASSKGLVEAFF

j_gene: TRBJ2-7
d_gene: -
v_gene: TRBV27
abundance: few
CDR3nt: TGTGCCAGCAGTCCCTCGTCCAGCGGGGAGCAGTACTTC
CDR3aa: CASSPSSSGEQYF

j_gene: TRBJ2-3
d_gene: -
v_gene: TRBV7-9
abundance: -
CDR3nt: TGTGCCAGCAGCGAAAGAAGCACAGATACGCAGTATTTT
CDR3aa: CASSERSTDTQYF

j_gene: TRBJ2-7
d_gene: TRBD2
v_gene: TRBV20-1
abundance: -
CDR3nt: TGCAGTGCTAGAGATGTCGCTAGCGGGAGGGCAAGCGAGCAGTACTTC
CDR3aa: CSARDVASGRASEQYF

j_gene: TRBJ2-4
d_gene: -
v_gene: TRBV29-1
abundance: -
CDR3nt: TGCAGCGCCACGAGGGACGGAGCCAAAAACATTCAGTACTTC
CDR3aa: CSATRDGAKNIQYF

j_gene: TRBJ1-2
d_gene: -
v_gene: TRBV7-8
abundance: -
CDR3nt: TGTGCCAGCAGCTGGAGGGGACTCCGAGGGGCTGGCTACACCTTC
CDR3aa: CASSWRGLRGAGYTF

j_gene: TRBJ2-1
d_gene: TRBD2
v_gene: TRBV4-1
abundance: few
CDR3nt: TGCGCCAGCGGGCGGGGTGGCGGGAGGGCACGTGAGCAGTTCTTC
CDR3aa: CASGRGGGRAREQFF

j_gene: TRBJ1-5
d_gene: -
v_gene: TRBV20-1
abundance: -
CDR3nt: TGCAGTGCTTCTAGGACCGGGACCCATCAATTAGGTCAGCCCCAGCATTTT
CDR3aa: CSASRTGTHQLGQPQHF

j_gene: TRBJ2-7
d_gene: TRBD2
v_gene: TRBV4-1
abundance: few
CDR3nt: TGCGCCAGCAGCCAAGATCGGCGCGGGGGGAAATACGAGCAGTACTTC
CDR3aa: CASSQDRRGGKYEQYF

j_gene: TRBJ1-1
d_gene: -
v_gene: TRBV29-1
abundance: few
CDR3nt: TGCAGCGTTGAAGATGGGGAAGCTTTCTTT
CDR3aa: CSVEDGEAFF

j_gene: TRBJ2-5
d_gene: -
v_gene: TRBV7-2
abundance: few
CDR3nt: TGTGCCAGCAGCTCGTCAGGGGGGCGAGGGGAGACCCAGTACTTC
CDR3aa: CASSSSGGRGETQYF

j_gene: TRBJ2-7
d_gene: TRBD2
v_gene: TRBV7-8
abundance: -
CDR3nt: TGTGCCAGCAGCTTAGTTCGGCTAGCGGGGAACGTACCCTCCTACGAGCAGTACTTC
CDR3aa: CASSLVRLAGNVPSYEQYF

j_gene: TRBJ2-7
d_gene: TRBD1
v_gene: TRBV5-1
abundance: many
CDR3nt: TGCGCCAGCTTCCGGGACAGAGGCTACGAGCAGTACTTC
CDR3aa: CASFRDRGYEQYF

j_gene: TRBJ1-2
d_gene: -
v_gene: TRBV2
abundance: -
CDR3nt: TGTGCCAGCAGTGAAAACCCCAGCTCGGAAGTATATGGCTACACCTTC
CDR3aa: CASSENPSSEVYGYTF

j_gene: TRBJ2-3
d_gene: -
v_gene: TRBV9
abundance: -
CDR3nt: TGTGCCAGCAGCGTATCCCCGCACGATACGCAGTATTTT
CDR3aa: CASSVSPHDTQYF

j_gene: TRBJ2-5
d_gene: -
v_gene: TRBV5-1
abundance: -
CDR3nt: TGCGCCAGCAGCTTCGGCGGCAGGTACCAAGAGACCCAGTACTTC
CDR3aa: CASSFGGRYQETQYF

j_gene: TRBJ2-7
d_gene: -
v_gene: TRBV7-6
abundance: few
CDR3nt: TGTGCCAGCAGCGCCGGGACAACCCAAACTTACGAGCAGTACTTC
CDR3aa: CASSAGTTQTYEQYF

j_gene: TRBJ2-5
d_gene: -
v_gene: TRBV7-9
abundance: few
CDR3nt: TGTGCCAGCAGCACGACGTCCGGCGGGCCGTACCAAGAGACCCAGTACTTC
CDR3aa: CASSTTSGGPYQETQYF

j_gene: TRBJ2-1
d_gene: TRBD2
v_gene: TRBV29-1
abundance: many
CDR3nt: TGCAGCGCGGGGGGACTAGGGTCCAACAATGAGCAGTTCTTC
CDR3aa: CSAGGLGSNNEQFF

j_gene: TRBJ2-1
d_gene: -
v_gene: TRBV4-1
abundance: few
CDR3nt: TGCGCCAGCAGCCAGCGGGACAGCCCCGCGTTCTTC
CDR3aa: CASSQRDSPAFF

j_gene: TRBJ2-2
d_gene: TRBD2
v_gene: TRBV28
abundance: few
CDR3nt: TGTACATCAGGGACTAGCAGAACCGGGGAGCTGTTTTTT
CDR3aa: CTSGTSRTGELFF

j_gene: TRBJ1-1
d_gene: -
v_gene: TRBV29-1
abundance: few
CDR3nt: TGCAGCGTTGAAGACACTGAAGCTTTCTTT
CDR3aa: CSVEDTEAFF

j_gene: TRBJ2-1
d_gene: -
v_gene: TRBV5-1
abundance: few
CDR3nt: TGCGCCAGCAGCTCAACCACCGGGGGCGGAAACAATGAGCAGTTCTTC
CDR3aa: CASSSTTGGGNNEQFF

j_gene: TRBJ1-2
d_gene: -
v_gene: TRBV11-2
abundance: -
CDR3nt: TGTGCCAGCAGCCAGGACAGCTGTTATGGCTACACCTTC
CDR3aa: CASSQDSCYGYTF

j_gene: TRBJ2-1
d_gene: TRBD2
v_gene: TRBV14
abundance: -
CDR3nt: TGTGCCAGCAGCCCCTATTCAGCGGGAAATTACAATGAGCAGTTCTTC
CDR3aa: CASSPYSAGNYNEQFF

j_gene: TRBJ2-3
d_gene: TRBD1
v_gene: TRBV28
abundance: -
CDR3nt: TGTGCCAGCAGTTTCGGACAGGGGGCATGGGATACGCAGTATTTT
CDR3aa: CASSFGQGAWDTQYF

j_gene: TRBJ1-2
d_gene: -
v_gene: TRBV11-2
abundance: few
CDR3nt: TGTGCCAGCAGCTCAATACCGGACTATGGCTACACCTTC
CDR3aa: CASSSIPDYGYTF

j_gene: TRBJ2-5
d_gene: -
v_gene: TRBV30
abundance: few
CDR3nt: TGTGCCTGGAGTGAGGGGGTCCAGACCCAGTACTTC
CDR3aa: CAWSEGVQTQYF

j_gene: TRBJ2-1
d_gene: TRBD2
v_gene: TRBV12-3/TRBV12-4
abundance: -
CDR3nt: TGTGCCAGCAGCACCAGACTAGCGGGAGGGGGCAATGAGCAGTTCTTC
CDR3aa: CASSTRLAGGGNEQFF

j_gene: TRBJ2-1
d_gene: -
v_gene: TRBV27
abundance: -
CDR3nt: TGTGCCAGCAGCCCAGGGAGCTCCTACAATGAGCAGGTCTTC
CDR3aa: CASSPGSSYNEQVF

j_gene: TRBJ2-5
d_gene: TRBD2
v_gene: TRBV7-2
abundance: once
CDR3nt: TGTACCAGTCTCTCCCCACTAGCGGGCGGTGAGACCCAGTACTTC
CDR3aa: CTSLSPLAGGETQYF

j_gene: TRBJ1-6
d_gene: -
v_gene: TRBV30
abundance: -
CDR3nt: TGTGCCTGGAGCCCCGTTCTTGGTGGAAGCTATAATTCACCCCTCCACTTT
CDR3aa: CAWSPVLGGSYNSPLHF

j_gene: TRBJ2-3
d_gene: -
v_gene: TRBV3-1
abundance: few
CDR3nt: TGTGCCAGCAGCCATGGAAGCGTGGCGAGGCCGCAGTATTTT
CDR3aa: CASSHGSVARPQYF

j_gene: TRBJ2-1
d_gene: TRBD2
v_gene: TRBV9
abundance: -
CDR3nt: TGTGCCAGCAGCGTAGGTCCTAGCGGGGGGGCCTATGAGCAGTTCTTC
CDR3aa: CASSVGPSGGAYEQFF

j_gene: TRBJ1-2
d_gene: -
v_gene: TRBV3-1
abundance: -
CDR3nt: TGTGCCAGCAGCCCCCTTGGGGGGGCGCTTGGCTACACCTTC
CDR3aa: CASSPLGGALGYTF

j_gene: TRBJ2-5
d_gene: TRBD2
v_gene: TRBV11-2
abundance: -
CDR3nt: TGTGCCAGCAGCTTATCCCCCCAGCGGGGGAGGACCCAGTACTTC
CDR3aa: CASSLSPQRGRTQYF

j_gene: TRBJ2-5
d_gene: -
v_gene: TRBV24-1
abundance: -
CDR3nt: TGTACCACCTCTTCCTCTCAGCAAGAGACCCAGTACTTC
CDR3aa: CTTSSSQQETQYF

j_gene: TRBJ2-5
d_gene: TRBD2
v_gene: TRBV19
abundance: few
CDR3nt: TGTGCCAGTAGTTTGGGACTAGCGGTTGAGACCCAGTACTTC
CDR3aa: CASSLGLAVETQYF

j_gene: TRBJ2-7
d_gene: TRBD1
v_gene: TRBV28
abundance: many
CDR3nt: TGTGCCAGCAGTTTATACGGGACAGGGACCTACGAGCAGTACTTC
CDR3aa: CASSLYGTGTYEQYF

j_gene: TRBJ2-3
d_gene: -
v_gene: TRBV10-3
abundance: few
CDR3nt: TGTGCCACCGGGACGCGGGCCCAGGGGACAGATACGCAGTATTTT
CDR3aa: CATGTRAQGTDTQYF

j_gene: TRBJ2-7
d_gene: TRBD2
v_gene: TRBV7-9
abundance: -
CDR3nt: TGTGCCAGCAGCTTAGCCCTGACACAAGTCCCAAGCGGGATCGCCTACGAGCAGTACTTC
CDR3aa: CASSLALTQVPSGIAYEQYF

j_gene: TRBJ2-7
d_gene: TRBD2
v_gene: TRBV5-6
abundance: -
CDR3nt: TGTGCCAACAGCTCACTAGCGGGGGCCGCCTACGAGCAGTACTTC
CDR3aa: CANSSLAGAAYEQYF

j_gene: TRBJ1-5
d_gene: TRBD1
v_gene: TRBV3-1
abundance: few
CDR3nt: TGTGCCAGCAGCCAAGAATGGACAGGGAGGAGCAATCAGCCCCAGCATTTT
CDR3aa: CASSQEWTGRSNQPQHF

j_gene: TRBJ1-4
d_gene: -
v_gene: TRBV2
abundance: -
CDR3nt: TGTGCCAGCAGTGAAAACCCAGGGGTTGATGAAAAACTGTTTTTT
CDR3aa: CASSENPGVDEKLFF

j_gene: TRBJ2-7
d_gene: -
v_gene: TRBV7-2
abundance: few
CDR3nt: TGTGCCAGCAGCCCCCATCGGGCGGGGCCCTCCTACGAGCAGTACTTC
CDR3aa: CASSPHRAGPSYEQYF

j_gene: TRBJ1-1
d_gene: -
v_gene: TRBV7-2
abundance: -
CDR3nt: TGTGCCAGCAGCCAAGGGACGGCCTACACTGAAGCTTTCTTT
CDR3aa: CASSQGTAYTEAFF

j_gene: TRBJ2-7
d_gene: -
v_gene: TRBV20-1
abundance: -
CDR3nt: TGCAGTGCGGACGGGGACGGATCCTACGAGCAGTACTTC
CDR3aa: CSADGDGSYEQYF

j_gene: TRBJ2-3
d_gene: -
v_gene: TRBV20-1
abundance: few
CDR3nt: TGCAGTGCTAGAGGAGGGACCGCCAACACAGATACGCAGTATTTT
CDR3aa: CSARGGTANTDTQYF

j_gene: TRBJ1-2
d_gene: -
v_gene: TRBV12-3/TRBV12-4
abundance: -
CDR3nt: TGTGCCGGCAGTTTACCAGGCCGCAACTATGGCTACACCTTC
CDR3aa: CAGSLPGRNYGYTF

j_gene: TRBJ2-7
d_gene: TRBD1
v_gene: TRBV5-1
abundance: -
CDR3nt: TGCGCCAGCAGCCCACGTCGGACAGGGGCTTCCAACGGGCAGTACTTC
CDR3aa: CASSPRRTGASNGQYF

j_gene: TRBJ2-7
d_gene: TRBD1
v_gene: TRBV15
abundance: -
CDR3nt: TGTGCCACCAGTCCCAACAGGGGGCAGGACTCCTACGAGCAGTACTTC
CDR3aa: CATSPNRGQDSYEQYF